Listed below are T cell receptor beta chains from one sample, sequenced in a study of metastatic and nonmetastatic thyroid tumors. TCRdb re-called the PCR reads via MiXCR. The sample holds roughly 81,000 clones; about 9.1% are singletons and the top ten take roughly 10%. The sequenced material came from blood. The source of these receptors is a female donor with papillary thyroid cancer or a benign thyroid nodule (not recorded which). Some clones in this sample may be carry-over from other donors' samples. CDR3s include the opening cysteine and the closing phenylalanine or tryptophan. A D gene is named only where the DNA matches it firmly. Size values are once, few and many counts, or a class for expanded clones, and some rows have none.

TGTGCCAGCACCTCCCGGGGGGGGACCCGTCAGTCGAACAATTCACCCCTCCACTTT | CASTSRGGTRQSNNSPLHF | TRBV13 | NA | many | TRBJ1-6
TGCAGTGCTAGAGGACAGAGGGACTACGAGCAGTACTTC | CSARGQRDYEQYF | TRBV20-1 | NA | many | TRBJ2-7
TGCAGTGCTACGCCTCCCCAACCACACTACAATGAGCAGTTCTTC | CSATPPQPHYNEQFF | TRBV20-1 | NA | many | TRBJ2-1
TGTGCCTGGAGTAGTCATCGGACTGAAGCTTTCTTT | CAWSSHRTEAFF | TRBV30 | NA | NA | TRBJ1-1
TGCAGTGCTAGAGGGAGGGGGCTGGCCGAGCAGTACTTC | CSARGRGLAEQYF | TRBV20-1 | NA | few | TRBJ2-7
TGCGCCAGCAGATTAGGGGGTAGCGGGGGATCAGAGACCCAGTACTTC | CASRLGGSGGSETQYF | TRBV5-1 | TRBD2 | many | TRBJ2-5
TGCGCCAGCAGCTTGGCATACTCACAGGGTCATAGCTACACCTTC | CASSLAYSQGHSYTF | TRBV5-1 | NA | many | TRBJ1-2
TGCAGTGGAGCTAGCGGGGCTGACTACGAGCAGTACTTC | CSGASGADYEQYF | TRBV20-1 | TRBD2 | NA | TRBJ2-7
TGTGCCAGCAGCCCTTCCCTCGGACAGCAAGAGACCCAGTACTTC | CASSPSLGQQETQYF | TRBV9 | NA | few | TRBJ2-5
TGCGCCAGCAGCTTGTGGGGGGACGCTGAAGCTTTCTTT | CASSLWGDAEAFF | TRBV5-1 | NA | many | TRBJ1-1
TGTGCCAGTCGGGGAGCGTCAGAGACCCAGTACTTC | CASRGASETQYF | TRBV5-4 | NA | few | TRBJ2-5
TGTGCCAGCAGTTTTCGAAGAGCCAAAAACATTCAGTACTTC | CASSFRRAKNIQYF | TRBV28 | NA | many | TRBJ2-4
TGTGCCAGCACTAGCGGGGGGAGCACAGATACGCAGTATTTT | CASTSGGSTDTQYF | TRBV27 | TRBD2 | many | TRBJ2-3
TGTGCCAGCAGCCCGGGGACCCTTTACAATGAGCAGTTCTTC | CASSPGTLYNEQFF | TRBV7-2 | NA | many | TRBJ2-1
TGTGCCAGCAGCGGAGGCGGGATTAATGAAAAACTGTTTTTT | CASSGGGINEKLFF | TRBV9 | NA | many | TRBJ1-4
TGTGCCAGCAGCCCACTAGCGGGGGGGGGCAGTGATACGCAGTATTTT | CASSPLAGGGSDTQYF | TRBV11-2 | TRBD2 | NA | TRBJ2-3
TGTGCCAGCAGTGACGTAGCGGGGTCTAGCACAGATACGCAGTATTTT | CASSDVAGSSTDTQYF | TRBV6-4 | TRBD2 | many | TRBJ2-3
TGTTCCAGCAGTTGGGGAGGGAACTATGGCTACACCTTC | CSSSWGGNYGYTF | TRBV7-9 | NA | NA | TRBJ1-2
TGTGCCAGCCGCCGGACAGACCAATATAATTCACCCCTCCACTTT | CASRRTDQYNSPLHF | TRBV2 | NA | many | TRBJ1-6
TGTGCCAGCAGCTTATCGGGCTGGTCCTACGAGCAGTACTTC | CASSLSGWSYEQYF | TRBV11-1 | NA | many | TRBJ2-7
TGCAGTGCCACGGACAGGGGTGAGTTCGATCAGCCCCAGCATTTT | CSATDRGEFDQPQHF | TRBV20-1 | TRBD1 | many | TRBJ1-5
TGTGCCAGCAGTGGACAGGGAGATTTGTCACCCCTCCACTTT | CASSGQGDLSPLHF | TRBV6-1 | TRBD1 | many | TRBJ1-6
TGTGCCAGCAGTTTTTACCCCGGGGCGAACACTGAAGCTCTCTTT | CASSFYPGANTEALF | TRBV12-3/TRBV12-4 | NA | few | TRBJ1-1
TGCAGTGCTGCAGGGATTAGCTATGGCTACACCTTC | CSAAGISYGYTF | TRBV20-1 | NA | few | TRBJ1-2
TGTGCCAGCAGCTTAGACAGGGGTCTACTTTACAATGAGCAGTTCTTC | CASSLDRGLLYNEQFF | TRBV5-6 | TRBD1 | many | TRBJ2-1
TGTGCCAGTAGTTTCGGACAGGGGACTGAAGCTTTCTTT | CASSFGQGTEAFF | TRBV19 | TRBD1 | many | TRBJ1-1
TGTGCCAGCAGCTTAGACGGGGTTTATGGCTACACCTTC | CASSLDGVYGYTF | TRBV11-1 | NA | many | TRBJ1-2
TGTGCCAGCAGCCAAGCTCTACAGCTCTCTGGAAACACCATATATTTT | CASSQALQLSGNTIYF | TRBV3-1 | NA | many | TRBJ1-3
TGTGCCAGCAGCAGGACTAGCTTCACAGATACGCAGTATTTT | CASSRTSFTDTQYF | TRBV2 | TRBD2 | many | TRBJ2-3
TGCGCCAGCAGCTTGGATCGTATAGCTAGTAACACTGAAGCTTTCTTT | CASSLDRIASNTEAFF | TRBV5-1 | NA | many | TRBJ1-1
TGCAGTGCTCCCTGGGACAACAAGGGCACTGAAGCTTTCTTT | CSAPWDNKGTEAFF | TRBV20-1 | NA | many | TRBJ1-1
TGTGCCAGTAGTAGCGGGTCGAACCCTGGAAACACCATATATTTT | CASSSGSNPGNTIYF | TRBV19 | NA | many | TRBJ1-3
TGTGCCAGCAGTTCGTATCCAACAGGGGGCAGGAATTCACCCCTCCACTTT | CASSSYPTGGRNSPLHF | TRBV28 | TRBD1 | many | TRBJ1-6
TGTGCCACCAGTGAGGGGACAGCTTCGAACACTGAAGCTTTCTTT | CATSEGTASNTEAFF | TRBV24-1 | TRBD1 | many | TRBJ1-1
TGTGCTAGTGGTTTGTCCGGACTAGCCAAAACCTACAATGAGCAGTTCTTC | CASGLSGLAKTYNEQFF | TRBV12-5 | TRBD2 | many | TRBJ2-1
TGTGCCAGCAGCTTAGTGGTGAGCTCTGGAAACACCATATATTTT | CASSLVVSSGNTIYF | TRBV7-2 | NA | many | TRBJ1-3
TGTGCCAGCAGTGGCCCGGACACCTTGTCCTACGAGCAGTACTTC | CASSGPDTLSYEQYF | TRBV2 | NA | many | TRBJ2-7
TGCGCCAGCAGATGGACTAGCGGGGGGTCATCCCACACAGATACGCAGTATTTT | CASRWTSGGSSHTDTQYF | TRBV10-2 | TRBD2 | many | TRBJ2-3
TGTGCCAGCAGCCCAGCGGGAATCTACGAGCAGTACTTC | CASSPAGIYEQYF | TRBV6-1 | TRBD2 | many | TRBJ2-7
TGTGCCAGCAGCTCCGCTTCTTCGGGAAACACCATATATTTT | CASSSASSGNTIYF | TRBV7-3 | NA | NA | TRBJ1-3
TGTGCCAGCAGCCTTGACAGGGGCCCATACAATGAGCAGTTCTTC | CASSLDRGPYNEQFF | TRBV7-3 | TRBD1 | NA | TRBJ2-1